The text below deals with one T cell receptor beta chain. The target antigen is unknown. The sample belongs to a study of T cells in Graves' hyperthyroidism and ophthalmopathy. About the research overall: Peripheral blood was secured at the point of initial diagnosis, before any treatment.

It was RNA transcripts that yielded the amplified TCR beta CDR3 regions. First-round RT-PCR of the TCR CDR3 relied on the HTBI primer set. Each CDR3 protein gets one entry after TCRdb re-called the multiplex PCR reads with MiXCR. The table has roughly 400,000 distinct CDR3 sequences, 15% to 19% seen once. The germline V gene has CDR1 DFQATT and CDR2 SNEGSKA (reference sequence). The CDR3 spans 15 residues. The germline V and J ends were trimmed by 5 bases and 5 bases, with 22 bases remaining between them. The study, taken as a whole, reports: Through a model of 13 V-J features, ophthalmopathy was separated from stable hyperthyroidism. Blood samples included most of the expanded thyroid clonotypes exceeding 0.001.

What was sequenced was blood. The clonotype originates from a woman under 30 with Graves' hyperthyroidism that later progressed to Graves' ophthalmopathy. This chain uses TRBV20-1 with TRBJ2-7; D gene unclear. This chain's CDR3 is CSASHPAQSADEQYF. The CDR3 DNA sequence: TGCAGTGCTTCCCACCCCGCTCAATCCGCCGACGAGCAGTACTTC.